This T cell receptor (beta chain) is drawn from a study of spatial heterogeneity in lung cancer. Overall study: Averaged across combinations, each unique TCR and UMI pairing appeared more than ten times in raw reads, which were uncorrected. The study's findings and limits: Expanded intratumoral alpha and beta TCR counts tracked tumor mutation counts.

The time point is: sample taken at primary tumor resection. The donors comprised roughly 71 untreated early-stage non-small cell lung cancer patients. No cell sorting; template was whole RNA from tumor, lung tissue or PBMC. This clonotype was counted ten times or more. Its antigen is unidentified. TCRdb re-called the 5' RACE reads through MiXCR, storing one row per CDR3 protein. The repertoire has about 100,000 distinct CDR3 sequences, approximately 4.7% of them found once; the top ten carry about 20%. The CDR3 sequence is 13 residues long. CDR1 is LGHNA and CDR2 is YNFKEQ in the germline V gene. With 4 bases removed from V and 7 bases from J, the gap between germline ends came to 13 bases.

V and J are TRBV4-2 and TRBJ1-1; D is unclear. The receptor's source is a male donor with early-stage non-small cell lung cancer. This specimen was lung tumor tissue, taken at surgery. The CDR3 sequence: CASSLTRTREAFF. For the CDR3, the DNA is TGTGCCAGCAGCCTAACACGTACACGTGAAGCTTTCTTT.